This T cell receptor beta chain appears in the sequencing data of a study of CD8+CD57+ T cells in acquired aplastic anemia. As for the study in general: CD4+ and CD8+ cells, once sorted, gave DNA averaging roughly 3 ug. Study-wide results and limits: CD8+ Simpson's diversity in patients was not significantly different from that in controls.

Before being chosen for sequencing, patients had shown CD8+CD57+ cell expansion by flow cytometry. All patients were therapy-naive when blood was sampled. It was genomic DNA that served as the template for profiling TCR beta VDJ and CDR3. TCRdb processed the reads anew with MiXCR; each CDR3 protein has one entry. Of approximately 120,000 distinct CDR3 sequences listed, about 40% are singletons. This clonotype has a handful of counts. Its target is unknown. This could be a read error, since a much larger clone is one nucleotide away. Per the germline V gene, CDR1 is MNHEY and CDR2 is SVGAGI. This CDR3 region has 13 residues.

This receptor was taken from a human donor with aplastic anemia. Sequenced: sorted CD4+, CD8+, or CD8+CD57+ T cells (not recorded which) from PBMCs. The V and J genes are TRBV6-5 and TRBJ1-1; 8 bases agree with TRBD1. The CDR3 is CASSSAGGTEALF. DNA of the CDR3: TGTGCCAGCAGTTCAGCAGGGGGCACTGAAGCTCTCTTT.